Following are 24 T cell receptor beta chains from one sample sequenced in a study of T cell responses to AZD1222 COVID-19 vaccine. TCRdb's table, derived via immunoSEQ multiplex PCR, lists solely in-frame clones and lacks some. The sample holds about 150,000 clones; about 85% are singletons and the top ten take roughly 6.9%. This specimen consisted of peripheral blood, obtained after recovery from COVID-19. These TCRs come from an adult who had recovered from COVID-19.

The chain carries TRBV6-5 and TRBJ1-2, with a weak D call TRBD1 (5 bases). This CDR3 is 13 amino acids long. Germline V gives CDR1 MNHEY, CDR2 SVGAGI. V gave up 6 bases and J gave up 2 bases, with 10 bases separating them. As DNA, the CDR3 is TGTGCCAGCAGGCGGGACTCGAACTATGGCTACACCTTC. Encoded protein: CASRRDSNYGYTF.

The V call is TRBV7-8, the J call TRBJ1-1, with 7 bases identical to TRBD1. This CDR3 comprises 14 residues. Germline-derived CDR1 and CDR2 are SGHVS and FQNEAQ. With V trimmed by 4 bases and J by 3 bases, 5 bases remained unmatched. Here the CDR3 reads CASSSQGGDTEAFF. CDR3 in DNA: TGTGCCAGCAGCTCCCAGGGGGGGGACACTGAAGCTTTCTTT.

The rearrangement uses TRBV9 and TRBJ2-5, with D unclear. The germline V gene encodes CDR1 SGDLS and CDR2 YYNGEE. This CDR3 spans 13 amino acids. The V and J ends lost 0 bases and 5 bases respectively, with 8 bases between them. This CDR3 is CASSVAVLETQYF. CDR3 DNA: TGTGCCAGCAGCGTAGCCGTCCTCGAGACCCAGTACTTC.

The chain combines TRBV14 with TRBJ1-1; D perhaps matches TRBD1 (5 bases). Trimming removed 0 bases from V and 1 base from J, with 9 bases in between. Per the germline V gene, CDR1 is SGHDN and CDR2 is FVKESK. The CDR3 runs to 15 residues. The CDR3 DNA reads TGTGCCAGCAGCCAAGATGGGACCAGGAACACTGAAGCTTTCTTT. Its protein product is CASSQDGTRNTEAFF.

CDR3 sequence reads: CASSTRVYQPQHF. The CDR3 DNA reads TGTGCCAGTAGTACCCGGGTTTATCAGCCCCAGCATTTT. The genes are TRBV19 and TRBJ1-5, with no clear D. Looked up from germline, CDR1 is LNHDA and CDR2 is SQIVND (reference sequence). The CDR3 length is 13 residues. V lost 4 bases to trimming and J lost 5 bases, with 9 bases between them.

The chain employs TRBV2 and TRBJ2-7; D remains unclear. The CDR3 totals 13 residues. V lost 4 bases to trimming and J lost 0 bases, with 7 bases between them. Germline V gene lookup returns CDR1 SNHLY and CDR2 FYNNEI. The CDR3 spells CASSVPLSYEQYF. As DNA, the CDR3 is TGTGCCAGCAGTGTCCCCCTCTCCTACGAGCAGTACTTC.

This clone was seen a single time. The chain joins TRBV7-9 to TRBJ2-5; D remains unclear. The CDR3 loop spans 13 amino acids. The ends were cut back, 4 bases at V and 5 bases at J, with 11 bases in the middle. Germline V gene lookup returns CDR1 SEHNR and CDR2 FQNEAQ (reference sequence). The CDR3 region is CASSYPGFETQYF. In DNA, the CDR3 is TGTGCCAGCAGCTATCCTGGGTTTGAGACCCAGTACTTC.

The V gene is TRBV5-1, the J gene TRBJ1-5, with TRBD1 matching 8 bases. The germline V gene has CDR1 SGHRS and CDR2 YFSETQ. Unmatched junction bases numbered 8, after V lost 4 bases and J lost 5 bases. CDR3 length: 15 amino acids. CDR3 nucleotide sequence: TGCGCCAGCAGCCCGGAGACAGGGGAATATCAGCCCCAGCATTTT. It is translated as CASSPETGEYQPQHF. The whole variable domain, remainder taken from reference TRBV5-1 and TRBJ1-5, is KAGVTQTPRYLIKTRGQQVTLSCSPISGHRSVSWYQQTPGQGLQFLFEYFSETQRNKGNFPGRFSGRQFSNSRSEMNVSTLELGDSALYLCASSPETGEYQPQHFGDGTRLSIL.

The CDR3 nucleotides are TGTGCCAGCAGTTCCAAACAGGGGGCAGGCTATGGCTACACCTTC. Amino acids: CASSSKQGAGYGYTF. The chain uses TRBV6-5 and TRBJ1-2; TRBD1 matches 9 bases. J lost 4 bases, V lost 4 bases, and 7 bases had no gene match. In germline, CDR1 is MNHEY, CDR2 SVGAGI. The CDR3 sequence is 15 residues long.

The chain joins TRBV11-2 to TRBJ1-1; 8 nucleotides agree with TRBD1. CDR1 is SGHAT and CDR2 is FQNNGV in the germline V gene. The junction had 3 bases not matched to a gene; V was cut back by 3 bases and J by 6 bases. This CDR3 is 13 amino acids long. The CDR3 coding sequence is TGTGCCAGCAGCTTTCAGGGGGCGGCTGAAGCTTTCTTT. Translation: CASSFQGAAEAFF.

CDR3 DNA sequence: TGTGCCAGTCAACCGGACGGGCGTAGCAATCAGCCCCAGCATTTT. It encodes CASQPDGRSNQPQHF. The V call is TRBV19, the J call TRBJ1-5; D not resolved. The CDR3 runs 15 residues. Trimming removed 8 bases from V and 0 bases from J, with 14 bases in between. Looked up from germline, CDR1 is LNHDA and CDR2 is SQIVND (reference sequence).

In regard to this clone: The junction does not match germline at one end; this may be a read error. The chain carries TRBV6-1 and TRBJ1-5; D remains unclear. In germline, CDR1 is MNHNS, CDR2 SASEGT. The length of the CDR3 is 13 residues. The CDR3 DNA reads TGTGCCAGCAGGGAAGGCCCCAATCAGCCCCAGCATTTT. It specifies CASREGPNQPQHF.

The V gene is TRBV9, the J gene TRBJ1-2; D is perhaps TRBD1 (5 bases). This CDR3 region has 13 residues. Germline values: CDR1 SGDLS, CDR2 YYNGEE. Trimming removed 6 bases from V and 2 bases from J, with 11 bases in between. Here the CDR3 DNA reads TGTGCCAGCACCCAAGGGGAGAACTATGGCTACACCTTC. It specifies CASTQGENYGYTF. Full variable domain (remainder filled in from reference TRBV9 and TRBJ1-2): DSGVTQTPKHLITATGQRVTLRCSPRSGDLSVYWYQQSLDQGLQFLIQYYNGEERAKGNILERFSAQQFPDLHSELNLSSLELGDSALYFCASTQGENYGYTFGSGTRLTVV.

The chain recombines TRBV15 with TRBJ1-3, with a tentative D call TRBD1 (6 bases). Germline V lookup: CDR1 LNHNV, CDR2 YYDKDF (reference sequence). Trimming removed 5 bases at V and 1 base at J, with 15 bases between. This CDR3 region has 16 residues. This chain's CDR3 is CATSDVVTGSGNTIYF. CDR3 nucleotides: TGTGCCACCAGCGACGTCGTAACAGGGTCTGGAAACACCATATATTTT.

J is TRBJ2-1 and V is TRBV5-1; either TRBD1 or TRBD2 may fit D (5 bases each). CDR3 length: 15 residues. Germline loops: CDR1 SGHRS, CDR2 YFSETQ. V lost 4 bases to trimming and J lost 6 bases, with 17 bases between them. The DNA of the CDR3 is TGCGCCAGCAGCCCTCGGGACCCAAACGTCAATGAGCAGTTCTTC. It specifies CASSPRDPNVNEQFF. The variable domain in full, completed from reference TRBV5-1 and TRBJ2-1, reads KAGVTQTPRYLIKTRGQQVTLSCSPISGHRSVSWYQQTPGQGLQFLFEYFSETQRNKGNFPGRFSGRQFSNSRSEMNVSTLELGDSALYLCASSPRDPNVNEQFFGPGTRLTVL.

V and J are TRBV6-2 or TRBV6-3 and TRBJ2-7; 13 nucleotides align to TRBD2. Germline V lookup: CDR1 MNHEY, CDR2 SVGEGT. Trimming removed 4 bases from V and 4 bases from J; junction bases left unmatched: 13. This CDR3 contains 18 residues. CDR3 in DNA: TGTGCCAGCAGTTCACCCACCTGGACTAGCGGGGGACTGTACGAGCAGTACTTC. Its translation: CASSSPTWTSGGLYEQYF.

This chain uses TRBV12-3 or TRBV12-4 with TRBJ2-1; D unresolved. V was pared by 5 bases and J by 10 bases, with 15 bases between. The CDR3 is 13 residues long. The CDR3 is CASSLSLVWEQFF. As DNA, the CDR3 is TGTGCCAGCAGTCTCTCGCTCGTTTGGGAGCAGTTCTTC.

The chain links TRBV28 to TRBJ2-3; weak D call: TRBD2 (5 bases). Trimming left V 7 bases short and J 3 bases short, with 5 bases between. The CDR3 is made up of 11 amino acids. CDR1 MDHEN and CDR2 SYDVKM come from the germline V gene. CDR3 bases: TGTGCCAGCACGGGGACAGATACGCAGTATTTT. This codes for CASTGTDTQYF.

This sequence joins TRBV6-5 and TRBJ1-4; TRBD1 might be the D (5 bases). This CDR3 comprises 14 residues. The V gene's germline CDR1 is MNHEY and CDR2 SVGAGI. V was cut by 3 bases and J by 7 bases, with 12 bases left in between. DNA of the CDR3: TGTGCCAGCAGTTATGACAGTTCCACTGAAAAACTGTTTTTT. Protein sequence: CASSYDSSTEKLFF.

V usage is TRBV4-1 and J usage is TRBJ1-1; 9 bases agree with TRBD1. Germline CDR1 is MGHRA and CDR2 is YSYEKL. After removal of 0 bases from V and 10 bases from J, the junction contained 9 bases not matched to a gene. CDR3 length equals 15 residues. CDR3 in DNA: TGCGCCAGCAGCCAAGATCGCAAGGACAGGGGTGTAGCTTTCTTT. Translated: CASSQDRKDRGVAFF.

This clone was seen more than once but under ten times. V is TRBV6-1 and J is TRBJ2-7, with D tentatively TRBD1 or TRBD2 (5 bases each). V was pared by 1 base and J by 4 bases, with 17 bases between. Germline loops: CDR1 MNHNS, CDR2 SASEGT. The CDR3 is 16 amino acids. This CDR3 is CASSEGLGASSYEQYF. The CDR3 DNA reads TGTGCCAGCAGTGAAGGTCTCGGGGCCTCATCGTACGAGCAGTACTTC.

The rearrangement uses TRBV3-1 (or the pseudogene TRBV3-2) and TRBJ1-4; possible D gene TRBD1, 6 bases. The CDR3 totals 17 residues. Germline CDR1 is LGHDT and CDR2 is YNNKEL (reference sequence). Between the trimmed V and J ends, which lost 4 bases and 11 bases, there was a span of 26 bases. The CDR3: CASSRAEGGAGVVKLFF. CDR3 sequence (DNA): TGTGCCAGCAGCCGCGCTGAGGGGGGGGCAGGAGTGGTGAAACTGTTTTTT.

The chain recombines TRBV10-2 with TRBJ1-2; 7 nucleotides agree with TRBD1. The length of the CDR3 is 14 residues. Losses at the gene ends were 0 bases for V and 8 bases for J; bases not matched to a gene: 6. CDR1 is WSHSY, CDR2 SAAADI, per germline. The CDR3 nucleotides are TGCGCCAGCAGTGAGTCGATGACAGGGAACGGCTACACCTTC. It is translated as CASSESMTGNGYTF.

The chain employs TRBV29-1 and TRBJ2-7, with D hard to call. CDR3 length equals 11 residues. V gave up 7 bases and J gave up 0 bases, with 7 bases separating them. Germline V lookup: CDR1 SQVTM, CDR2 ANQGSEA. The chain's CDR3 is CSALSSYEQYF. CDR3 nucleotides: TGCAGCGCGCTCAGCTCCTACGAGCAGTACTTC.